The 27 T cell receptor beta chains listed next were all sequenced from one sample in a study of blood T cells in healthy people across ages (dated by TCRdb to 2013 to 2016). Library construction relied on 5' RACE. The instrument given in TCRdb is Illumina HiSeq 2500. A second about 7 to 12 cycle PCR used a sample-barcoded 5' primer and a J-beta primer mix. TCRdb trimmed public reads at Q25 via fastp, called clones via MiXCR and kept in-frame beta chains. A single entry per CDR3 protein holds the most common genes and DNA from its merged rows. For this sample there are about 730,000 distinct CDR3 sequences; roughly two fifths appear just once. 20% of the sample goes to the ten largest clones. The sequencing sample was made of blood. All receptors derive from an older woman in good health.

J is TRBJ2-3 and V is TRBV28; tentative D call: TRBD2 (5 bases). With 5 bases removed from V and 4 bases from J, the gap between germline ends came to 28 bases. CDR1 MDHEN and CDR2 SYDVKM come from the germline V gene. This CDR3 region has 19 residues. The DNA of the CDR3 is TGTGCCAGCAGTGGTCACGAGGGTGCTTTTGGTTCGAGGTCAGATACGCAGTATTTT. Translating gives CASSGHEGAFGSRSDTQYF.

The J gene is TRBJ2-2, the V gene TRBV7-3; possibly TRBD1 or TRBD2 for D (5 bases each). Germline V lookup: CDR1 SGHTA, CDR2 FQGTGA. Trimming removed 5 bases at V and 6 bases at J, with 34 bases between. The CDR3 covers 21 residues. CDR3 sequence: CASSRRGRRHKNLLEAGELFF. The CDR3, as DNA: TGTGCCAGCAGCCGTCGGGGCCGGCGACACAAAAACCTATTGGAGGCCGGGGAGCTGTTTTTT.

The genes are TRBV3-1 and TRBJ2-5, with TRBD2 matching 11 bases. This CDR3 is 16 amino acids long. Germline V gives CDR1 LGHDT, CDR2 YNNKEL (reference sequence). V shed 0 bases, J shed 11 bases, and the junction held 11 bases outside the gene matches. The CDR3 nucleotides are TGTGCCAGCAGCCAAGAGAGGTTAGCGGGAGGGAATGAGCAGTACTTC. Translated: CASSQERLAGGNEQYF.

The J gene is TRBJ2-3, the V gene TRBV5-4; D not resolved. Trimming shortened V by 0 bases and J by 6 bases, and 5 bases separated the two germline ends. This CDR3 has 12 residues. Per germline, CDR1 SGHNT and CDR2 YYREEE (reference sequence). The CDR3 sequence: CASSLEEDTQYF. The CDR3 region has the DNA TGTGCCAGCAGCTTGGAAGAGGATACGCAGTATTTT.

This chain links TRBV6-2 or TRBV6-3 with TRBJ2-5; TRBD1 agrees at 9 bases. CDR3 length equals 15 residues. J was trimmed by 1 base and V by 5 bases; bases with no gene match: 5. Germline CDR1 and CDR2: MNHEY and SVGEGT. The CDR3 region is CASSGQGTSQETQYF. CDR3 in DNA: TGTGCCAGCAGTGGACAGGGGACGTCCCAAGAGACCCAGTACTTC.

The chain is built from TRBV7-9 and TRBJ2-3, with TRBD2 matching 9 bases. The CDR3 runs to 16 residues. Germline-derived CDR1 and CDR2 are SEHNR and FQNEAQ (reference sequence). Germline trimming cut 5 bases from V and 6 bases from J; bases unmatched to any gene: 12. CDR3 in DNA: TGTGCCAGCAGCCCGGGAAGCGGGAGGAGTGGGGATACGCAGTATTTT. Protein: CASSPGSGRSGDTQYF. Variable domain in full (rest from reference TRBV7-9 and TRBJ2-3): DTGVSQNPRHKITKRGQNVTFRCDPISEHNRLYWYRQTLGQGPEFLTYFQNEAQLEKSRLLSDRFSAERPKGSFSTLEIQRTEQGDSAMYLCASSPGSGRSGDTQYFGPGTRLTVL.

The chain uses TRBV28 and TRBJ2-1; 8 positions match TRBD2. The CDR3 spans 14 residues. Germline assignment: CDR1 MDHEN and CDR2 SYDVKM. V was pared by 6 bases and J by 8 bases, with 9 bases of the junction left unmatched. The CDR3 bases are TGTGCCAGCAGATCGACTAGCGCCCTGGATGAGCAGTTCTTC. It is translated as CASRSTSALDEQFF.

CDR3 sequence (DNA): TGTGCCAGCAGTTCTAACAGGGTGGATGGCTACACCTTC. Amino acid sequence: CASSSNRVDGYTF. The rearrangement links TRBV27 to TRBJ1-2, with D possibly matching TRBD1 (6 bases). Trimming cost V 4 bases and J 6 bases, with 12 bases left between them. The CDR3 extends over 13 amino acids. Germline CDR1 reads MNHEY; CDR2 reads SMNVEV (reference sequence).

J is TRBJ2-5 and V is TRBV28, with no clear D. Between the trimmed V and J ends, which lost 4 bases and 4 bases, there was a span of 13 bases. The CDR3 is 14 amino acids. Looked up from germline, CDR1 is MDHEN and CDR2 is SYDVKM. The chain's CDR3 is CASSSSGGVETQYF. The CDR3 nucleotides read TGTGCCAGCAGTTCTTCAGGTGGTGTAGAGACCCAGTACTTC.

V and J are TRBV24-1 and TRBJ2-4, with 7 bases lining up with TRBD1. Trimming took 8 bases from V and 0 from J; bases not matched to a gene: 6. From germline, CDR1 is KGHDR and CDR2 SFDVKD. CDR3 length: 15 residues. This chain's CDR3 is CATKRQGKAKNIQYF. CDR3 in DNA: TGTGCCACCAAAAGACAGGGTAAAGCCAAAAACATTCAGTACTTC.

The chain recombines TRBV6-5 with TRBJ2-7; a possible D gene is TRBD1 (7 bases). This CDR3 region has 14 residues. The germline gives CDR1 MNHEY, CDR2 SVGAGI. V lost 10 bases, J lost 3 bases, and 19 bases lay in between. As DNA, the CDR3 is TGTGCCACCCAAATCACAGGGGAGGACTACGAGCAGTACTTC. This gives the protein CATQITGEDYEQYF.

A few counts support this clonotype. J is TRBJ2-1 and V is TRBV18, with D unclear. The J call may be faulty, since TRBJ2-7 better matches the DNA end. From germline, CDR1 is KGHSH and CDR2 LQKENI. The CDR3 has 14 residues. DNA of the CDR3: TGTGCCAGCTCACCAGACGGCTTCTACAATGAGCAGTACTTC. Translation gives CASSPDGFYNEQYF.

There are many counts of this clonotype. The chain uses TRBV13 and TRBJ2-3; 8 bases are a match to TRBD2. V was pared by 2 bases and J by 3 bases, with 4 bases of the junction left unmatched. The CDR3 extends over 15 amino acids. Per the germline V gene, CDR1 is PRHDT and CDR2 is FYEKMQ (reference sequence). The CDR3 loop is CASSLKAGVTDTQYF. DNA of the CDR3: TGTGCCAGCAGCTTAAAAGCGGGAGTAACAGATACGCAGTATTTT.

The J gene is TRBJ1-2, the V gene TRBV6-5; tentative D call: TRBD1 (6 bases). CDR1 is MNHEY and CDR2 is SVGAGI in the germline V gene. The CDR3 totals 14 residues. Trimming removed 0 bases from V and 3 bases from J, with 8 bases in between. CDR3 in amino acids: CASSYSPGDYGYTF. The CDR3 nucleotides read TGTGCCAGCAGTTACTCGCCAGGGGACTATGGCTACACCTTC.

The table lists this clonotype with a few counts. The gene calls are TRBV7-9 and TRBJ1-5; 11 bases are a match to TRBD1. V shed 5 bases and J 6 bases; nucleotides not matched to a gene: 6. Germline CDR1 and CDR2: SEHNR and FQNEAQ (reference sequence). CDR3 length: 15 residues. The CDR3 sequence: CASSAGQGAFQPQHF. CDR3 bases: TGTGCCAGCAGCGCCGGACAGGGGGCTTTTCAGCCCCAGCATTTT. The whole variable domain, remainder taken from reference TRBV7-9 and TRBJ1-5, is DTGVSQNPRHKITKRGQNVTFRCDPISEHNRLYWYRQTLGQGPEFLTYFQNEAQLEKSRLLSDRFSAERPKGSFSTLEIQRTEQGDSAMYLCASSAGQGAFQPQHFGDGTRLSIL.

The rearrangement joins TRBV9 to TRBJ2-2, with 7 bases that match TRBD2. V lost 4 bases, J lost 2 bases, and 5 bases stayed unmatched. Germline V gene sequence: CDR1 SGDLS, CDR2 YYNGEE. The CDR3 runs to 15 residues. In DNA, the CDR3 is TGTGCCAGCAGCCGGGACTACCCTAACACCGGGGAGCTGTTTTTT. Its translation: CASSRDYPNTGELFF.

The chain couples TRBV12-3 or TRBV12-4 to TRBJ2-7; possible D gene TRBD1, 6 bases. The assigned J gene may be wrong: the sequence end matches TRBJ2-5 better. The CDR3 extends over 14 amino acids. In nucleotides, the CDR3 is TGTGCCAGCAGGTTGGACGTAGGGGGAGAGACCCAGTACTTC. This gives the protein CASRLDVGGETQYF.

J is TRBJ1-1 and V is TRBV19, with D maybe TRBD1 (6 bases). The CDR3 length is 12 residues. Trimming pared 7 bases from V and 7 bases from J, leaving 13 bases between. Germline V gene sequence: CDR1 LNHDA, CDR2 SQIVND (reference sequence). The CDR3 loop is CASTQGNYEAFF. CDR3 sequence (DNA): TGTGCCAGTACCCAGGGGAACTATGAAGCTTTCTTT.

This clonotype was counted a few times. The rearrangement links TRBV11-3 to TRBJ2-1; D is ambiguous. Trimming removed 2 bases from V and 8 bases from J, with 19 bases in between. The CDR3 runs to 16 residues. Germline V lookup: CDR1 SGHNT, CDR2 YENEEA. CDR3 sequence reads: CASSLRASPVGHEQFF. CDR3 DNA: TGTGCCAGCAGCTTAAGGGCATCCCCTGTCGGTCATGAGCAGTTCTTC.

This clonotype was counted between two and nine times. The chain couples TRBV2 to TRBJ2-3, with 7 bases identical to TRBD2. V lost 7 bases, J lost 6 bases, and 13 bases stayed unmatched. This CDR3 spans 15 amino acids. Germline-derived CDR1 and CDR2 are SNHLY and FYNNEI. The CDR3 region is CASKRDLTISDTQYF. In DNA form, the CDR3 reads TGTGCCAGCAAGCGGGACTTAACTATTTCGGATACGCAGTATTTT.

The chain couples TRBV7-2 to TRBJ2-1, with TRBD1 identical over 12 bases. The CDR3 loop spans 17 amino acids. J lost 7 bases, V lost 3 bases, and 10 bases had no gene match. CDR1 and CDR2 from the germline V gene are SGHTA and FQGNSA. The CDR3 coding sequence is TGTGCCAGCAGCTTCTATCCGGGACAGGGGGCGTCGAATGAGCAGTTCTTC. Residues: CASSFYPGQGASNEQFF.

The J gene is TRBJ2-1, the V gene TRBV6-2 or TRBV6-3, with TRBD2 identical over 10 bases. The CDR3 consists of 16 residues. Per germline, CDR1 MNHEY and CDR2 SVGEGT. The ends lost 6 bases at V and 0 bases at J; junction bases unmatched: 5. CDR3 nucleotides: TGTGCCAGCAGGAGCGGGGGGGCTAGCTCCTACAATGAGCAGTTCTTC. Translation: CASRSGGASSYNEQFF.

This sequence joins TRBV29-1 and TRBJ1-2; 8 nucleotides line up with TRBD1. V lost 6 bases, J lost 2 bases, and 5 bases stayed unmatched. Germline CDR1 and CDR2: SQVTM and ANQGSEA. The CDR3 loop spans 13 amino acids. The CDR3 loop is CSVSGQGNYGYTF. The CDR3 DNA sequence: TGCAGCGTGAGTGGACAGGGAAACTATGGCTACACCTTC.

Details on this clonotype: A read error may be the cause here, since a much bigger clone is one base away. The chain links TRBV10-3 to TRBJ2-5; the D is unclear. This CDR3 contains 12 residues. Germline-derived CDR1 and CDR2 are ENHRY and SYGVKD. V dropped 10 bases and J dropped 1 base, with 10 bases sitting between them. In DNA, the CDR3 is TGTGCCACCGGAAGCAGCCAAGAGACCCAGTACTTC. Translating it yields CATGSSQETQYF.

In its sample, this clonotype was seen a few times. V is TRBV6-2 or TRBV6-3 and J is TRBJ2-2; the D is unclear. V was clipped by 8 bases and J by 4 bases, with 17 bases between them. CDR1 MNHEY and CDR2 SVGEGT come from the germline V gene. This CDR3 has 15 amino acids. This CDR3 reads CASLRRIGATGELFF. The CDR3 DNA follows: TGTGCCAGCCTAAGACGAATTGGAGCCACCGGGGAGCTGTTTTTT.

This clonotype was picked up many times. The V gene is TRBV4-3, the J gene TRBJ2-7; TRBD2 agrees at 9 bases. V shed 6 bases and J 5 bases; nucleotides not matched to a gene: 11. From germline, CDR1 is LGHNA and CDR2 YSLEER. The CDR3 runs to 15 residues. This CDR3 is CASSFSGTSSDEQYF. The CDR3 DNA is TGCGCCAGCAGTTTCTCCGGGACTAGCAGCGACGAGCAGTACTTC.

This rearrangement joins TRBV20-1 to TRBJ2-5, with D maybe TRBD1 (6 bases). Germline V gene sequence: CDR1 DFQATT, CDR2 SNEGSKA (reference sequence). Trimming took off 1 base at V and 4 bases at J, with 13 bases between the two ends. This CDR3 has 14 residues. The CDR3: CSARVSQGLETQYF. In DNA, the CDR3 is TGCAGTGCTAGAGTGTCCCAGGGGTTAGAGACCCAGTACTTC.